The 30 T cell receptor beta chains given below trace back to one sample, sequenced in a study of blood T cell repertoires in COVID-19. Repertoires were generated with immunoSEQ multiplex PCR, while TCRdb's copy carries only in-frame clones and drops some. The table records 300,000 or so clones, roughly 85% of them present only once. Sequencing input: PBMCs or T cells enriched from blood (not recorded which). Source of these receptors: a woman aged 40 to 50 with acute COVID-19.

The chain has TRBV11-2 and TRBJ2-7; a possible D gene is TRBD2 (6 bases). V gave up 4 bases and J gave up 3 bases, with 16 bases separating them. The CDR3 has 15 amino acids. Germline V CDR1 and CDR2: SGHAT, FQNNGV. The CDR3 loop is CASSYGPGDHYEQYF. The CDR3 nucleotides are TGTGCCAGCAGCTACGGGCCGGGGGACCACTACGAGCAGTACTTC.

This clone was seen only once. This chain links TRBV5-8 with TRBJ2-1; tentative D call: TRBD2 (7 bases). Trimming stripped 4 bases from V and 3 bases from J, with 20 bases between. CDR1 is SGHTS and CDR2 is YDEGEE in the germline V gene. The CDR3 runs to 17 residues. The CDR3 nucleotides read TGTGCCAGCAGCCGGACCGACTGGGGGGGCCACTACAATGAGCAGTTCTTC. Translated, it gives CASSRTDWGGHYNEQFF.

The chain uses TRBV2 and TRBJ1-3; D is perhaps TRBD1 (6 bases). Germline CDR1 reads SNHLY; CDR2 reads FYNNEI. The V end was cut by 4 bases, the J end by 0 bases, with 16 bases between. This CDR3 spans 17 amino acids. CDR3 DNA: TGTGCCAGCAGTGTGGACAGACAACGGAGCTCTGGAAACACCATATATTTT. It specifies CASSVDRQRSSGNTIYF.

The chain joins TRBV5-6 to TRBJ2-1, with D possibly TRBD2 on 6 matching bases. CDR3 size: 16 residues. Trimming pared 4 bases from V and 4 bases from J, leaving 18 bases between. From germline, CDR1 is SGHDT and CDR2 YYEEEE. The CDR3, as DNA: TGTGCCAGCAGCGTCACGGAGGGACGGGAGTACAATGAGCAGTTCTTC. This encodes CASSVTEGREYNEQFF. Full variable domain (rest looked up from reference TRBV5-6 and TRBJ2-1): DAGVTQSPTHLIKTRGQQVTLRCSPKSGHDTVSWYQQALGQGPQFIFQYYEEEERQRGNFPDRFSGHQFPNYSSELNVNALLLGDSALYLCASSVTEGREYNEQFFGPGTRLTVL.

This clone came up a few times. The chain employs TRBV19 and TRBJ2-1; 13 bases match TRBD2. This CDR3 has 17 amino acids. The V gene's germline CDR1 is LNHDA and CDR2 SQIVND (reference sequence). Unmatched junction bases numbered 6, after V lost 4 bases and J lost 3 bases. The DNA of the CDR3 is TGTGCCAGTAGTACTCGACTAGCGGGAGGCCTCTACAATGAGCAGTTCTTC. This encodes CASSTRLAGGLYNEQFF.

CDR3 amino acids: CASSLTRGWNEQYF. DNA for the CDR3: TGTGCCAGCAGTTTGACCAGGGGGTGGAACGAGCAGTACTTC. The J gene is TRBJ2-7, the V gene TRBV2; 7 positions agree with TRBD1. Germline CDR1 is SNHLY and CDR2 is FYNNEI. The CDR3 contains 14 residues. Unmatched junction bases numbered 9, after V lost 5 bases and J lost 5 bases.

Comment on this clone: Other DNA sequences in this specimen translate into the identical CDR3. The V and J genes are TRBV19 and TRBJ1-5; TRBD1 is a possible D gene (5 bases). The germline V and J ends were trimmed by 3 bases and 7 bases, with 7 bases remaining between them. The CDR3 sequence is 12 residues long. The germline CDR1 and CDR2 sequences are LNHDA and SQIVND (reference sequence). The CDR3 here is CASSIGGQPQHF. The CDR3 DNA sequence: TGTGCCAGTAGTATTGGGGGGCAGCCCCAGCATTTT.

DNA for the CDR3: TGTGCCAGCAGCTTGGGGACAGGGGCCGGAAACACCATATATTTT. As protein: CASSLGTGAGNTIYF. The chain uses TRBV5-5 and TRBJ1-3, with TRBD1 matching over 9 bases. Germline V gene data show CDR1 as SGHKS and CDR2 as YYEKEE (reference sequence). CDR3 length equals 15 residues. With V trimmed by 0 bases and J by 4 bases, 2 bases remained unmatched. Using reference TRBV5-5 and TRBJ1-3 for the parts outside the CDR3, the full variable domain is DAGVTQSPTHLIKTRGQQVTLRCSPISGHKSVSWYQQVLGQGPQFIFQYYEKEERGRGNFPDRFSARQFPNYSSELNVNALLLGDSALYLCASSLGTGAGNTIYFGEGSWLTVV.

The chain uses TRBV5-1 and TRBJ2-1; no clear D gene. Between the trimmed V and J ends, which lost 0 bases and 7 bases, there was a span of 8 bases. Germline assignment: CDR1 SGHRS and CDR2 YFSETQ. The CDR3 extends over 13 amino acids. CDR3 region: CASSLVVGNEQFF. As DNA, the CDR3 is TGCGCCAGCAGCTTGGTGGTCGGGAATGAGCAGTTCTTC.

J is TRBJ2-1 and V is TRBV11-3; a possible D gene is TRBD2 (5 bases). This CDR3 comprises 15 residues. CDR1 is SGHNT and CDR2 is YENEEA in the germline V gene. Between the trimmed V and J ends, which lost 1 base and 3 bases, there was a span of 10 bases. The CDR3 nucleotides read TGTGCCAGCAGCTTAGGCGGCGGGTACTACAATGAGCAGTTCTTC. It specifies CASSLGGGYYNEQFF. The full variable domain, in which reference TRBV11-3 and TRBJ2-1 provide the parts outside the CDR3, is EAGVVQSPRYKIIEKKQPVAFWCNPISGHNTLYWYLQNLGQGPELLIRYENEEAVDDSQLPKDRFSAERLKGVDSTLKIQPAELGDSAVYLCASSLGGGYYNEQFFGPGTRLTVL.

The gene calls are TRBV19 and TRBJ2-7; D perhaps matches TRBD1 (5 bases). CDR1 is LNHDA and CDR2 is SQIVND in the germline V gene (reference sequence). This CDR3 contains 13 residues. Trimming shortened V by 8 bases and J by 1 base, and 12 bases separated the two germline ends. The CDR3 nucleotides are TGTGCCAGTTCCAGGGCCGCTTCCTACGAGCAGTACTTC. Residues: CASSRAASYEQYF.

The chain carries TRBV5-8 and TRBJ2-3; 8 nucleotides line up with TRBD1. Germline V gene data show CDR1 as SGHTS and CDR2 as YDEGEE. V dropped 1 base and J dropped 5; count of bases not matched to a gene: 3. This CDR3 spans 14 amino acids. The CDR3 DNA sequence: TGTGCCAGCAGCTTGCGACAGGGGTTAGATACGCAGTATTTT. Translation: CASSLRQGLDTQYF.

This clone was seen more than once but under ten times. The rearrangement links TRBV21-1 to TRBJ1-1; the table names TRBD1, a call not compared with the DNA. TRBV21-1 is a listed pseudogene. The CDR3 covers 13 residues. As DNA, the CDR3 is TGTGCCAGCGACCGGGACAGGGGGTCTTCGGCTTTCTTT. Translated: CASDRDRGSSAFF.

The V and J genes are TRBV7-2 and TRBJ2-1; 8 bases line up with TRBD1. The CDR3 has 16 residues. V lost 4 bases to trimming and J lost 3 bases; unmatched junction nucleotides: 8. The V gene's germline CDR1 is SGHTA and CDR2 FQGNSA. CDR3 in DNA: TGTGCCAGCAGCTCGACAGCCGGGACAGGCTACAATGAGCAGTTCTTC. Encoded protein: CASSSTAGTGYNEQFF.

This chain connects TRBV2 to TRBJ1-1; D is unresolved. The CDR3 is made up of 13 amino acids. Germline loops: CDR1 SNHLY, CDR2 FYNNEI. V was trimmed by 6 bases and J by 5 bases, leaving 13 bases between them. The CDR3 sequence is CASRFGRETEAFF. CDR3 in DNA: TGTGCCAGCAGGTTCGGAAGGGAGACTGAAGCTTTCTTT.

The V gene is TRBV3-1 (or the pseudogene TRBV3-2), the J gene TRBJ2-5; no reliable D call. Trimming left V 5 bases short and J 5 bases short, with 9 bases between. Germline V gene lookup returns CDR1 LGHDT and CDR2 YNNKEL (reference sequence). This CDR3 is built from 12 residues. The CDR3 DNA follows: TGTGCCAGCAGCGTCGTAGAGGAGACCCAGTACTTC. Translated, it gives CASSVVEETQYF.

The chain carries TRBV5-1 and TRBJ1-4, with no clear D. The V end lost 8 bases, the J end lost 7 bases, and 21 bases lay between the germline ends. From germline, CDR1 is SGHRS and CDR2 YFSETQ. This CDR3 spans 15 amino acids. CDR3 in DNA: TGCGCCAGTCAATCGGGTTTTTCTATTGGTGAAAAACTGTTTTTT. Its protein is CASQSGFSIGEKLFF.

This chain links TRBV2 with TRBJ1-5; possibly TRBD1 for D (5 bases). CDR1 and CDR2 from the germline V gene are SNHLY and FYNNEI. Deletions cut 0 bases from V and 0 bases from J, with 12 bases between. The CDR3 consists of 17 residues. DNA for the CDR3: TGTGCCAGCAGTGAAGCTGCGGGACTTTATAGCAATCAGCCCCAGCATTTT. It is translated as CASSEAAGLYSNQPQHF.

The V call is TRBV7-9, the J call TRBJ1-1; D gene unclear. The CDR3 totals 14 residues. The germline V and J ends were trimmed by 1 base and 0 bases, with 6 bases remaining between them. Germline CDR1 and CDR2: SEHNR and FQNEAQ (reference sequence). CDR3 region: CASSLGSMNTEAFF. In DNA form, the CDR3 reads TGTGCCAGCAGCTTAGGGAGCATGAACACTGAAGCTTTCTTT.

The J gene is TRBJ1-2, the V gene TRBV3-1 (or the pseudogene TRBV3-2); weak D call: TRBD1 (5 bases). Trimming removed 3 bases from V and 1 base from J, with 12 bases in between. The CDR3 consists of 15 residues. Germline V CDR1 and CDR2: LGHDT, YNNKEL (reference sequence). The DNA for the CDR3 is TGTGCCAGCAGCCAGATGGGGCGGGGTAACTATGGCTACACCTTC. This sequence encodes CASSQMGRGNYGYTF.

With regard to this clone: The limits of the CDR3 on the DNA are not certain, so only TCRdb's listed CDR3 is given. The rearrangement joins TRBV12-3 or TRBV12-4 to TRBJ1-2. Counting both end residues, the CDR3 totals 13 amino acids. CDR3 sequence: CASSSSGDYGYTF.

The J gene is TRBJ2-5, the V gene TRBV9; 14 bases map to TRBD2. J lost 0 bases, V lost 3 bases, and 10 bases had no gene match. The CDR3 totals 19 residues. Germline loops: CDR1 SGDLS, CDR2 YYNGEE. CDR3 in DNA: TGTGCCAGCAGCGAGGGGACTAGCGGGAGAGGCCACCACCAAGAGACCCAGTACTTC. Translation gives CASSEGTSGRGHHQETQYF.

This rearrangement joins TRBV5-1 to TRBJ2-7, with TRBD1 matching over 9 bases. Germline V gene lookup returns CDR1 SGHRS and CDR2 YFSETQ. The CDR3 totals 13 residues. The V and J ends lost 3 bases and 6 bases, in that order; junction bases with no gene match: 4. In nucleotides, the CDR3 is TGCGCCAGCAGCTGGGGACAGGGTGGCGAGCAGTACTTC. Encoded protein: CASSWGQGGEQYF. The variable domain in full, with the rest retrieved from reference TRBV5-1 and TRBJ2-7, is KAGVTQTPRYLIKTRGQQVTLSCSPISGHRSVSWYQQTPGQGLQFLFEYFSETQRNKGNFPGRFSGRQFSNSRSEMNVSTLELGDSALYLCASSWGQGGEQYFGPGTRLTVT.

The chain carries TRBV3-1 (or the pseudogene TRBV3-2) and TRBJ2-7, with D possibly matching TRBD2 (6 bases). The CDR3 has 12 residues. The V gene's germline CDR1 is LGHDT and CDR2 YNNKEL (reference sequence). V was shortened by 3 bases and J by 6 bases, with 9 bases between the two germline ends. The CDR3 spells CASSQEEGEQYF. CDR3 coding DNA: TGTGCCAGCAGCCAGGAGGAGGGCGAGCAGTACTTC.

This chain connects TRBV7-9 to TRBJ2-1; 7 bases are a match to TRBD2. CDR1 SEHNR and CDR2 FQNEAQ come from the germline V gene (reference sequence). The V segment lost 7 bases and the J segment 5 bases; nucleotides outside the gene matches: 11. CDR3 length equals 15 residues. The CDR3 DNA follows: TGTGCCAGCACCCGCCAGGAGCTAGCGGACAATGAGCAGTTCTTC. As protein: CASTRQELADNEQFF.

The genes are TRBV5-4 and TRBJ2-3, with D unresolved. The CDR3 extends over 15 amino acids. V shed 3 bases and J shed 1 base, with 12 bases lying between them. CDR1 and CDR2 (germline): SGHNT, YYREEE (reference sequence). CDR3 DNA: TGTGCCAGCAGCTCCCTAGGAGTCGGCACAGATACGCAGTATTTT. Protein product: CASSSLGVGTDTQYF.

The chain carries TRBV7-2 and TRBJ1-2, with 9 nucleotides matching TRBD1. Germline V gene data show CDR1 as SGHTA and CDR2 as FQGNSA. The J segment lost 4 bases and the V segment lost 1 base, leaving 1 base of the junction unmatched. The CDR3 is 14 residues long. Written as DNA, the CDR3 is TGTGCCAGCAGCTTAGGGGACAGGGCCTATGGCTACACCTTC. This gives the protein CASSLGDRAYGYTF.

This chain links TRBV18 with TRBJ1-3, with 7 bases aligning to TRBD1. The CDR3 is 16 residues long. The trim removed 6 bases at V and 2 bases at J, leaving 10 bases unmatched. Germline V gene data show CDR1 as KGHSH and CDR2 as LQKENI. CDR3 nucleotide sequence: TGTGCCAGCTCTCTCAACTCGGGACAGACTGGAAACACCATATATTTT. Translation gives CASSLNSGQTGNTIYF.

This clone has just a few counts. The chain uses TRBV6-2 or TRBV6-3 and TRBJ1-6; 8 positions match TRBD1. Germline V gene sequence: CDR1 MNHEY, CDR2 SVGEGT. This CDR3 is built from 13 residues. The J segment lost 10 bases and the V segment lost 5 bases, leaving 4 bases of the junction unmatched. For the CDR3, the DNA is TGTGCCAGCAGTCCAGGGGGCGGATCACCCCTCCACTTT. This codes for CASSPGGGSPLHF.

The chain combines TRBV28 with TRBJ2-4; 7 positions agree with TRBD1. This CDR3 region has 15 residues. Germline values: CDR1 MDHEN, CDR2 SYDVKM. V gave up 6 bases and J gave up 5 bases; unmatched junction bases: 10. The CDR3 DNA follows: TGTGCCAGCAGCCGTCATGCCGGGACAGAAAACATTCAGTACTTC. Translating it yields CASSRHAGTENIQYF. The full variable domain, rest sourced from reference TRBV28 and TRBJ2-4, is DVKVTQSSRYLVKRTGEKVFLECVQDMDHENMFWYRQDPGLGLRLIYFSYDVKMKEKGDIPEGYSVSREKKERFSLILESASTNQTSMYLCASSRHAGTENIQYFGAGTRLSVL.